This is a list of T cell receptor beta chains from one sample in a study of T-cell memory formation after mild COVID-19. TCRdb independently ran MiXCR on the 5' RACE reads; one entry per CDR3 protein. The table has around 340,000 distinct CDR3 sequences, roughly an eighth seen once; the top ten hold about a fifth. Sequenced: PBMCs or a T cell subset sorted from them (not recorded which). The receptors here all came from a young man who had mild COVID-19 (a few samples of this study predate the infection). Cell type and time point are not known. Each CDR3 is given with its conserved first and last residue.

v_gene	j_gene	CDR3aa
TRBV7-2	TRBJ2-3	CASSLDNSGTQYF
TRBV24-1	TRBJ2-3	CATSEGGRDTQYF
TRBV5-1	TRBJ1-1	CASRPHTGLNTEAFF
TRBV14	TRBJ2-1	CASSPPSLRNEQFF
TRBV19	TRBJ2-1	CASSIGSPGYNEQFF
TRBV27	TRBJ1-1	CASSYGQGRFVDEAFF
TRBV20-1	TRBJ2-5	CSAREGNQETQYF
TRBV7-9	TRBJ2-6	CASSSRVSGANVLTF
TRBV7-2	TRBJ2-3	CASASGTGTPLSGDTQYF
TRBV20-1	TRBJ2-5	CRVGRPGETQYF
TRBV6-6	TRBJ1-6	CASSPGRTPLHF
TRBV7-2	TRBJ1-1	CASRGQFMNTEAFF
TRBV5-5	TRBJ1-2	CASSLLGLYGYTF
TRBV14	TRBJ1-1	CASSLLGLNTEAFF
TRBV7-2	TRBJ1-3	CASSVQGAGNTIYF
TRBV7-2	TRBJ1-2	CASSNYDGTGIFGYGYTF
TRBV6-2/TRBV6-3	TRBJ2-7	CASTPASGSVHEQYF
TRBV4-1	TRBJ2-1	CASSPRYRQGWDWSEQFF
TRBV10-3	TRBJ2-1	CAISGDRLSYNEQFF
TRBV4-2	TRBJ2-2	CASSLWTSGANTGELFF
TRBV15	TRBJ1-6	CATSRDSGTQEFTLHF